This section outlines one T cell receptor (beta chain) sequence together with its context. This CDR3 region has 15 residues. V was cut by 1 base and J by 2 bases, with 13 bases left in between. CDR1 and CDR2 (germline): SGHRS, YFSETQ. TCRdb keeps only in-frame clones here, not all; method: immunoSEQ multiplex PCR. This sample has about 470,000 clones; around 79% occur once, and the top ten carry less than 15%. Unsorted material relied on 85 million to 95 million PBMCs as the source of genomic DNA. The data were obtained in a study of shared clonotypes between healthy human individuals. The overall study: Donor ages ranged 18 to 49 years: a couple of women, a few men.

This TCR was sampled from a woman in her thirties or forties in good health. Some clones in this sample may be carry-over from other donors' samples. The sample was PBMCs. This rearrangement joins TRBV5-1 to TRBJ2-7, with D perhaps TRBD1 (5 bases). The CDR3 region has the DNA TGCGCCAGCAGCTTGAGGCCAGGGCAAACCTACGAGCAGTACTTC. Residues: CASSLRPGQTYEQYF.